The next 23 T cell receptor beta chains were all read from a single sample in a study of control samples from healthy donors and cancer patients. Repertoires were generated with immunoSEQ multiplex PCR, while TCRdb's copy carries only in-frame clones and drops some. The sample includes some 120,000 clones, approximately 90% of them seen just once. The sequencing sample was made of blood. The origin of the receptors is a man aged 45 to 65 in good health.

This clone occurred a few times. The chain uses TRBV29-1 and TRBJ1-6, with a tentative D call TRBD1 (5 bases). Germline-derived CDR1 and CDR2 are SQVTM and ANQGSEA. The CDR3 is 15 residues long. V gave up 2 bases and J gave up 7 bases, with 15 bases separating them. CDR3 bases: TGCAGCGTTGAAAATCCCGGGGGGTGGAATTCACCCCTCCACTTT. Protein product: CSVENPGGWNSPLHF.

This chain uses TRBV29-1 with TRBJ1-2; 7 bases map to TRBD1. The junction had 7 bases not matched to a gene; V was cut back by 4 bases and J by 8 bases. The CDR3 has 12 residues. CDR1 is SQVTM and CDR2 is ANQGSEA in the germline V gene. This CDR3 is CSVGGTAGGYTF. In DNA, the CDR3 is TGCAGCGTTGGGGGGACAGCAGGAGGCTACACCTTC.

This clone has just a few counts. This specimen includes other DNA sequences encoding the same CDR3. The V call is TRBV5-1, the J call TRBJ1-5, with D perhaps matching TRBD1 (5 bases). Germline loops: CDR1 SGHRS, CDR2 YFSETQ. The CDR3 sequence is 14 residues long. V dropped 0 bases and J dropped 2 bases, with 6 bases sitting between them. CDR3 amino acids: CASSLEGGNQPQHF. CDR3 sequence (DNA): TGCGCCAGCAGCTTGGAAGGGGGCAATCAGCCCCAGCATTTT.

CDR3 amino acids: CASSLAFYNSPLHF. CDR3 nucleotide sequence: TGCGCCAGCAGCTTGGCTTTCTATAATTCACCCCTCCACTTT. This chain joins TRBV5-1 and TRBJ1-6, with unresolved D. V was clipped by 0 bases and J by 3 bases, with 4 bases between them. The CDR3 runs 14 residues. From germline, CDR1 is SGHRS and CDR2 YFSETQ.

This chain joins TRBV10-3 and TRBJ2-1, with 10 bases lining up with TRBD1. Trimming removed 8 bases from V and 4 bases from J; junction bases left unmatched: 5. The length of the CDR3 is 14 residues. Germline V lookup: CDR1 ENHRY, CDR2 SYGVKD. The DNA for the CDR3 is TGTGCCATCGGGCGGACAGGGGGTTACAATGAGCAGTTCTTC. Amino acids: CAIGRTGGYNEQFF.

This CDR3 is CATSREQGDSPLHF. The CDR3 DNA follows: TGTGCCACCAGCAGAGAACAGGGTGATTCACCCCTCCACTTT. The chain carries TRBV15 and TRBJ1-6; possibly TRBD1 for D (6 bases). V lost 0 bases and J 8 bases, leaving 8 bases between the germline ends. The CDR3 has 14 amino acids. The germline V gene encodes CDR1 LNHNV and CDR2 YYDKDF (reference sequence).

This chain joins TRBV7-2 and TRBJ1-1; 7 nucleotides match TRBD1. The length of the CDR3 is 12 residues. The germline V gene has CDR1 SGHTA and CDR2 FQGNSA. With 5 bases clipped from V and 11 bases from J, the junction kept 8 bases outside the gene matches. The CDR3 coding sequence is TGTGCCAGCAGCAATGGAGGACAGGCGGCTTTCTTT. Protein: CASSNGGQAAFF. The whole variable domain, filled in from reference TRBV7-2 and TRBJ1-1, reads GAGVSQSPSNKVTEKGKDVELRCDPISGHTALYWYRQSLGQGLEFLIYFQGNSAPDKSGLPSDRFSAERTGGSVSTLTIQRTQQEDSAVYLCASSNGGQAAFFGQGTRLTVV.

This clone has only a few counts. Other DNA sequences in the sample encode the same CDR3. The CDR3 here is CASSWSSGGETQYF. The CDR3 DNA reads TGCGCCAGCAGCTGGTCTAGCGGGGGGGAGACCCAGTACTTC. The V call is TRBV5-1, the J call TRBJ2-5, with 11 bases fitting TRBD2. Germline CDR1 and CDR2: SGHRS and YFSETQ. The CDR3 is 14 residues long. Trimming removed 3 bases from V and 5 bases from J; junction bases left unmatched: 3.

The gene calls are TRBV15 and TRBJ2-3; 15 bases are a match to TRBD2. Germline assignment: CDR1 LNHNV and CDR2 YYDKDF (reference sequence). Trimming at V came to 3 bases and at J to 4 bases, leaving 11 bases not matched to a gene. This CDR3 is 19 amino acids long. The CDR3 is CATSRTPGLAGGLADTQYF. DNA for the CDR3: TGTGCCACCAGCAGGACTCCGGGACTAGCGGGGGGTTTAGCAGATACGCAGTATTTT.

CDR3 DNA sequence: TGTGCCAGCAGCGCAGGGACAGGACCCACAGATACGCAGTATTTT. Amino acids: CASSAGTGPTDTQYF. The chain has TRBV7-7 and TRBJ2-3; TRBD1 agrees at 8 bases. Looked up from germline, CDR1 is SSHAT and CDR2 is FNYEAQ (reference sequence). This CDR3 region has 15 residues. The J segment lost 2 bases and the V segment lost 5 bases, leaving 6 bases of the junction unmatched. Combining the CDR3 with reference TRBV7-7 and TRBJ2-3 gives the whole variable domain GAGVSQSPRYKVTKRGQDVTLRCDPISSHATLYWYQQALGQGPEFLTYFNYEAQPDKSGLPSDRFSAERPEGSISTLTIQRTEQRDSAMYRCASSAGTGPTDTQYFGPGTRLTVL.

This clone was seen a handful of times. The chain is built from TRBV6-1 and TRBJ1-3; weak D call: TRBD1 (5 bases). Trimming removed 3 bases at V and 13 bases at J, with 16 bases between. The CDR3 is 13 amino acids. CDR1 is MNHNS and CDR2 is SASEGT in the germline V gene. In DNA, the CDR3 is TGTGCCAGCAGTGATGACCTGGGACGGTGGATATATTTT. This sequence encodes CASSDDLGRWIYF.

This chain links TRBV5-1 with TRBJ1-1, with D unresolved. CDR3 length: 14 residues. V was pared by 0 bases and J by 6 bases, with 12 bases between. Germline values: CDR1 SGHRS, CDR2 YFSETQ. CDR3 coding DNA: TGCGCCAGCAGCTTGGCCCCTGGCGGCGCTGAAGCTTTCTTT. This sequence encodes CASSLAPGGAEAFF. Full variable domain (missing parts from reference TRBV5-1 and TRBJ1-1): KAGVTQTPRYLIKTRGQQVTLSCSPISGHRSVSWYQQTPGQGLQFLFEYFSETQRNKGNFPGRFSGRQFSNSRSEMNVSTLELGDSALYLCASSLAPGGAEAFFGQGTRLTVV.

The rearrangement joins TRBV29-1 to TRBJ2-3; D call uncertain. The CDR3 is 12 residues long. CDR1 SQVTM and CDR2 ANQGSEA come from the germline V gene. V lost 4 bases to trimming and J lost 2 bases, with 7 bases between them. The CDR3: CSVGQTTDTQYF. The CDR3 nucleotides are TGCAGCGTTGGGCAGACCACAGATACGCAGTATTTT.

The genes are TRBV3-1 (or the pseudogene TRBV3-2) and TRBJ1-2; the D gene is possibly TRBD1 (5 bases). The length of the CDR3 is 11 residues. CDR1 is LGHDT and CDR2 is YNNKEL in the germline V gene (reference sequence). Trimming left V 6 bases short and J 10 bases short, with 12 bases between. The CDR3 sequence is CASSGLGTYTF. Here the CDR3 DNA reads TGTGCCAGCAGTGGTTTGGGGACCTACACCTTC.

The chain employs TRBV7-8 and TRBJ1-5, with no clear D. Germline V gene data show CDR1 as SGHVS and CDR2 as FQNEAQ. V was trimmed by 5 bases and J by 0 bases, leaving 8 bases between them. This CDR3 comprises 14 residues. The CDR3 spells CASSADHSNQPQHF. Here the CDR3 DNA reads TGTGCCAGCAGCGCTGACCATAGCAATCAGCCCCAGCATTTT.

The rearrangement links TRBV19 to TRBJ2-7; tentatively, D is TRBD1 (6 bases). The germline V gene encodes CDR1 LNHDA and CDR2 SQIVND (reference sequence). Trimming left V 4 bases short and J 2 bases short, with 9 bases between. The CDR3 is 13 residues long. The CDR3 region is CASSTRTAYEQYF. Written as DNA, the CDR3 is TGTGCCAGTAGTACCAGGACAGCCTACGAGCAGTACTTC.

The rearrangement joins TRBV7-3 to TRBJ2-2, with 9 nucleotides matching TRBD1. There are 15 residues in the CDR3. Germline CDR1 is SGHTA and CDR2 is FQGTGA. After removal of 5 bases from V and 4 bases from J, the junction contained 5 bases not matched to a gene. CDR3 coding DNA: TGTGCCAGCAGCCCACAGGGGGCTCGCACCGGGGAGCTGTTTTTT. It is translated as CASSPQGARTGELFF.

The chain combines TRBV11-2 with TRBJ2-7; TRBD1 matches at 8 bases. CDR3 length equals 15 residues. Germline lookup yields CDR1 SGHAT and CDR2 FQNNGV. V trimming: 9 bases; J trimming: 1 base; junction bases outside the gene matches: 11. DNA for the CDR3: TGTGCCAGTACGAAGGACAGGGCCAATTCCTACGAGCAGTACTTC. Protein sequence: CASTKDRANSYEQYF.

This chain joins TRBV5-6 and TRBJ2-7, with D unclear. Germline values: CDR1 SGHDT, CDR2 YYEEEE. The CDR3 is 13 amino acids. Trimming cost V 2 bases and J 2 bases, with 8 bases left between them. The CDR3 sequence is CASSFLGTYEQYF. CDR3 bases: TGTGCCAGCAGCTTCCTTGGGACCTACGAGCAGTACTTC.

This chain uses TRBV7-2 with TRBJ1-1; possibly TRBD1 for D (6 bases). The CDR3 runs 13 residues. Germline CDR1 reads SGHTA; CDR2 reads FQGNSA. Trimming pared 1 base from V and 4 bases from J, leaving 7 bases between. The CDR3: CASSLVQGTEAFF. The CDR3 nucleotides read TGTGCCAGCAGCTTAGTACAGGGCACTGAAGCTTTCTTT.

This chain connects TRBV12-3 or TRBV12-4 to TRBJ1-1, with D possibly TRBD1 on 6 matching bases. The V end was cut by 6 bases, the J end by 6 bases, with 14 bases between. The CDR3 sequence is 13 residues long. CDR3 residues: CASSPSGGAEAFF. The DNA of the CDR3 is TGTGCCAGCAGCCCCTCTGGGGGCGCTGAAGCTTTCTTT.

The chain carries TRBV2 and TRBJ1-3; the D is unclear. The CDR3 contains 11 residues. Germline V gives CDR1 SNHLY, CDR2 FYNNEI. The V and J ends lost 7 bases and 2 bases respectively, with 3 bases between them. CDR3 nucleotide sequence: TGTGCCAGCAACCCTGGAAACACCATATATTTT. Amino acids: CASNPGNTIYF.

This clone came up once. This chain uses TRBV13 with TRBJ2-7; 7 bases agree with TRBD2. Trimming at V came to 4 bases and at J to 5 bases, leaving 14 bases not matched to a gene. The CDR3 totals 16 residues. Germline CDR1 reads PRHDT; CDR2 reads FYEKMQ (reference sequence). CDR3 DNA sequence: TGTGCCAGCAGCTCGCCCGCTTCGGGAGGAAGGGACGAGCAGTACTTC. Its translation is CASSSPASGGRDEQYF.